This paragraph covers one T cell receptor (beta chain) sequence. This sample is part of a study of blood T cell repertoires in COVID-19. Germline CDR1 ENHRY, CDR2 SYGVKD. Trimming removed 0 bases at V and 4 bases at J, with 8 bases between. There are 14 residues in the CDR3. Authors' analysis steps: How many nucleated cells were present was estimated from reference gene primer amplification. Produced via immunoSEQ multiplex PCR; TCRdb's table is partial and in-frame only. The V and J calls and clone size are taken from that table; D and trimming were inferred from the DNA. This table holds approximately 210,000 clones, around 83% found once.

The rearrangement joins TRBV10-3 to TRBJ2-3, with a tentative D call TRBD2 (5 bases). The source material was peripheral blood. This TCR came from a middle-aged man with active or convalescent COVID-19. CDR3 residues: CAISESTGSDTQYF. The CDR3 bases are TGTGCCATCAGTGAGTCGACGGGGTCAGATACGCAGTATTTT.